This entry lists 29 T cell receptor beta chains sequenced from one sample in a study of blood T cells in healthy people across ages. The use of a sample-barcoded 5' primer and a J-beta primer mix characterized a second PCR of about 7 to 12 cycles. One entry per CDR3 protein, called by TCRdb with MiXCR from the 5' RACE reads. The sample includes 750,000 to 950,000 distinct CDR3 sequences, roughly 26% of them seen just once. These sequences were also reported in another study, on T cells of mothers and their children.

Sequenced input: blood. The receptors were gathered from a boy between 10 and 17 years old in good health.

CDR3 DNA: TGTGCCAGCAGTACCGCGGGACAGCAGAACACTGAAGCTTTCTTT. The encoded protein is CASSTAGQQNTEAFF. V gene TRBV7-9 combines with J gene TRBJ1-1; the match to TRBD1 covers 7 bases. The V and J ends lost 6 bases and 1 base, in that order; junction bases with no gene match: 8. Germline CDR1 and CDR2: SEHNR and FQNEAQ (reference sequence). The CDR3 consists of 15 residues.

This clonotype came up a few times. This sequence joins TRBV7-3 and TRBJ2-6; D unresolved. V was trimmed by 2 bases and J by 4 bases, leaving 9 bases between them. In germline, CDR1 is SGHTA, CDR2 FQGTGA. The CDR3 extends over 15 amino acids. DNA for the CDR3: TGTGCCAGCAGCTTAGGTGGCTTCGGGGCCAACGTCCTGACTTTC. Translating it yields CASSLGGFGANVLTF.

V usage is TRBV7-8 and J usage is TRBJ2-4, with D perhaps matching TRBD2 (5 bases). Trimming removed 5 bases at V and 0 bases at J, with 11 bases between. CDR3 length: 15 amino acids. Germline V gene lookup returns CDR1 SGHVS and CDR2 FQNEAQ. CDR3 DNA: TGTGCCAGCAGCCCGGGGTATAAAGCCAAAAACATTCAGTACTTC. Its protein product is CASSPGYKAKNIQYF. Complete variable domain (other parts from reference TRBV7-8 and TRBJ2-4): GAGVSQSPRYKVAKRGQDVALRCDPISGHVSLFWYQQALGQGPEFLTYFQNEAQLDKSGLPSDRFFAERPEGSVSTLKIQRTQQEDSAVYLCASSPGYKAKNIQYFGAGTRLSVL.

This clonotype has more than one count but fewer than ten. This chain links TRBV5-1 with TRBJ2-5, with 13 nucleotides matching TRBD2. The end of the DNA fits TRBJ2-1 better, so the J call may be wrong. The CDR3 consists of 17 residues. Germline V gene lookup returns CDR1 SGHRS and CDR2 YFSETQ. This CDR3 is CASSFTSGGAISNEQFF. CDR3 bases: TGCGCCAGCAGCTTCACTAGCGGGGGGGCAATAAGCAATGAGCAGTTCTTC.

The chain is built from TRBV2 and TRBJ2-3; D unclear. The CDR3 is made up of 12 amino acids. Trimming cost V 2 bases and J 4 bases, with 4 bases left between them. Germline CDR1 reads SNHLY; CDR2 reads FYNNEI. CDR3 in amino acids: CASSEYPDTQYF. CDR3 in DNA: TGTGCCAGCAGTGAATATCCAGATACGCAGTATTTT.

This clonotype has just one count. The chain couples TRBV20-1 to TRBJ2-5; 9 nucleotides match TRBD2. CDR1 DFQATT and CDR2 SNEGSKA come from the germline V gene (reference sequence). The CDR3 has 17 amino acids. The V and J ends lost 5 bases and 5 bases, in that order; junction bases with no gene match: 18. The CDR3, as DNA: TGCAGTGCTCAGATCGGGCTAGCGGGGTATATCCCGGAGACCCAGTACTTC. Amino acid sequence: CSAQIGLAGYIPETQYF.

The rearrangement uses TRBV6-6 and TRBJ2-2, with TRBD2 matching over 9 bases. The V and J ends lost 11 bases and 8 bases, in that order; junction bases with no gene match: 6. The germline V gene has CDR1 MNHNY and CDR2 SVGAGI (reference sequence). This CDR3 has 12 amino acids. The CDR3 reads CAAGGRRGELFF. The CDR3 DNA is TGTGCCGCGGGGGGGAGGCGTGGGGAGCTGTTTTTT.

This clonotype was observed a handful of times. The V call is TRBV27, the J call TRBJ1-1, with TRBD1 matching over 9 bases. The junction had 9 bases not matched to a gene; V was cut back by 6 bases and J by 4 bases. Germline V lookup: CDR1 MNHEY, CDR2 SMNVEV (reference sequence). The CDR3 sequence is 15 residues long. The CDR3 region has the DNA TGTGCCAGCAGCCCTCCGACGGACAGGGGCACTGAAGCTTTCTTT. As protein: CASSPPTDRGTEAFF.

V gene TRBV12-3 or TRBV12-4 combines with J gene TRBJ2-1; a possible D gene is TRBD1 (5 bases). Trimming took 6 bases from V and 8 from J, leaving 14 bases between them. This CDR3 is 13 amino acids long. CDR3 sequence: CASSVGARDEQFF. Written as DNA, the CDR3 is TGTGCCAGCAGCGTAGGGGCCCGCGATGAGCAGTTCTTC.

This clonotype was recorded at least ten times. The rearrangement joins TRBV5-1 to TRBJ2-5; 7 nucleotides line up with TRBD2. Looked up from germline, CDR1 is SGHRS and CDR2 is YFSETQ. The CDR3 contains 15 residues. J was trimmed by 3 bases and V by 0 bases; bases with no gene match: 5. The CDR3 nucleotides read TGCGCCAGCAGCTTGGGCGGGGGAGAAGAAGAGACCCAGTACTTC. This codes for CASSLGGGEEETQYF.

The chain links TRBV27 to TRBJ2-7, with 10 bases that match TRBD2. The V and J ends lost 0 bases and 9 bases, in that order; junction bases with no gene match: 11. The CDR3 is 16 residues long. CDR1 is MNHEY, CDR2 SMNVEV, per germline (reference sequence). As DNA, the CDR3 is TGTGCCAGCAGTTTATCGTCGCTAGCGGGGGCGCCGAGGCAGTACTTC. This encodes CASSLSSLAGAPRQYF.

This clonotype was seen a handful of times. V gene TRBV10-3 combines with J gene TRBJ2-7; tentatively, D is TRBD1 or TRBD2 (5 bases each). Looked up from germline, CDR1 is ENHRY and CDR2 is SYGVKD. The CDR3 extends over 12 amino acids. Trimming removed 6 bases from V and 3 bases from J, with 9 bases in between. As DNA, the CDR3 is TGTGCCATCAGGGGACCCAGCTACGAGCAGTACTTC. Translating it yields CAIRGPSYEQYF.

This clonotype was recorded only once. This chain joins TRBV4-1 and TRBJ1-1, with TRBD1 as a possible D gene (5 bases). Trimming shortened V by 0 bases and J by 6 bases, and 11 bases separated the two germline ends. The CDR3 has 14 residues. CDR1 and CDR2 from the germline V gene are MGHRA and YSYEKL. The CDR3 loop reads CASSQDRGYSEAFF. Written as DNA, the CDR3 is TGCGCCAGCAGCCAAGATCGGGGGTATTCTGAAGCTTTCTTT.

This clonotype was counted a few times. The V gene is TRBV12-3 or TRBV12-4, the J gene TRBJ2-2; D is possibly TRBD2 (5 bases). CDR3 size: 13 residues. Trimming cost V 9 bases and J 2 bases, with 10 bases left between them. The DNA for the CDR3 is TGTGCCAGTACTAGAGACAACACCGGGGAGCTGTTTTTT. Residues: CASTRDNTGELFF.

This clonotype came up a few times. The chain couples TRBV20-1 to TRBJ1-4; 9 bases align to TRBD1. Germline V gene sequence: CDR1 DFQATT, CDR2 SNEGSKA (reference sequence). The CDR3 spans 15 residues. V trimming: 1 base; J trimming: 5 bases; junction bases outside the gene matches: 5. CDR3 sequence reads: CSARAGDRENEKLFF. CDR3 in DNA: TGCAGTGCTAGAGCAGGGGACAGGGAAAATGAAAAACTGTTTTTT.

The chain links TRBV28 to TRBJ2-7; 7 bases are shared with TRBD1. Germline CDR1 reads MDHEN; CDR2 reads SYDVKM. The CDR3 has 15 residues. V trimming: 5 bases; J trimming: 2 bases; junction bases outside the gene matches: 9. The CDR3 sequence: CASSRNPGQPYEQYF. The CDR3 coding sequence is TGTGCCAGCAGTCGTAATCCGGGACAGCCCTACGAGCAGTACTTC.

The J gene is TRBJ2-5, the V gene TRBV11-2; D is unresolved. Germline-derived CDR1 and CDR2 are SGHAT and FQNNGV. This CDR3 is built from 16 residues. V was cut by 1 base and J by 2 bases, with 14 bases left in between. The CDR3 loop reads CASSLADAAIQETQYF. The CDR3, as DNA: TGTGCCAGCAGCTTAGCGGATGCAGCGATACAAGAGACCCAGTACTTC.

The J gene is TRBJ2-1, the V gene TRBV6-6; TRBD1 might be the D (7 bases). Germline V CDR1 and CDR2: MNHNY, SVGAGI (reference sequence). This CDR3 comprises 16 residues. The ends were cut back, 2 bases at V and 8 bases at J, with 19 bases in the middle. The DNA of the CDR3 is TGTGCCAGCAGTTACACTCAGGGGGGCCTGATCCATGAGCAGTTCTTC. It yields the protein CASSYTQGGLIHEQFF.

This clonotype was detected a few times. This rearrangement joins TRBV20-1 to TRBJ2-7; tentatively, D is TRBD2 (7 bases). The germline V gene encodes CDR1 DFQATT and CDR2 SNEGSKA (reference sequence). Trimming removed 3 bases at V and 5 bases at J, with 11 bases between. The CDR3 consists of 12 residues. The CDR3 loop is CSASGGQDEQYF. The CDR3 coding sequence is TGCAGTGCTAGCGGGGGGCAGGACGAGCAGTACTTC.

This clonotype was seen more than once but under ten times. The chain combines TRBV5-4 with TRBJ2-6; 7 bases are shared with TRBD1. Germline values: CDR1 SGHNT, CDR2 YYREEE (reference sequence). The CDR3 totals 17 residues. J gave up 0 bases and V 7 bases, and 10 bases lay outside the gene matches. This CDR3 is CASPREGGSSGANVLTF. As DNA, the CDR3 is TGTGCCAGCCCTCGTGAAGGGGGCAGCTCTGGGGCCAACGTCCTGACTTTC.

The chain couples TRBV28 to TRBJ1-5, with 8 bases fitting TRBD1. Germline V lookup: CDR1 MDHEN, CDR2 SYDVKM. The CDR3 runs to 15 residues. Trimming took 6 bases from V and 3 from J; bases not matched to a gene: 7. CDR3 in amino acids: CASSARTGNNQPQHF. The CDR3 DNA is TGTGCCAGCAGCGCAAGGACAGGGAACAATCAGCCCCAGCATTTT.

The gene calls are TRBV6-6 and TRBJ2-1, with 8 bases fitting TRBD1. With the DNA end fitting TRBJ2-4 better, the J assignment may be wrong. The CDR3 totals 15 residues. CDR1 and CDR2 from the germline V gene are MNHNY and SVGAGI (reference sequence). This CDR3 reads CASSPSWGQGAVQYF. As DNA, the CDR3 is TGTGCCAGCAGTCCGTCGTGGGGCCAGGGGGCAGTTCAGTACTTC.

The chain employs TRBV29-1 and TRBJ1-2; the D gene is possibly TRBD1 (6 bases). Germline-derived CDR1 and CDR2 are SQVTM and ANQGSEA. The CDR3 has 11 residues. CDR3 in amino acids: CSVRGLYGYTF. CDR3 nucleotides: TGCAGTGTAAGGGGGTTATATGGCTACACCTTC.

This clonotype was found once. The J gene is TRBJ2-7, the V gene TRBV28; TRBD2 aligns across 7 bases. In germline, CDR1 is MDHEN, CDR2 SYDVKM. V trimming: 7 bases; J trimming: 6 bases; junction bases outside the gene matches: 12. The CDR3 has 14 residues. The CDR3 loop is CASKLGGSWGEQYF. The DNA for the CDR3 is TGTGCCAGCAAACTCGGGGGGAGCTGGGGCGAGCAGTACTTC.

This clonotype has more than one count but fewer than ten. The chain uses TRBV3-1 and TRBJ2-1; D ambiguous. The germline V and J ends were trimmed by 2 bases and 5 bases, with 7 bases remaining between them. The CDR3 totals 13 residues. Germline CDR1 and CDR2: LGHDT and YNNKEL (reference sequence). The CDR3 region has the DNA TGTGCCAGCAGCCAAAGGTCCCACAATGAGCAGTTCTTC. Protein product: CASSQRSHNEQFF.

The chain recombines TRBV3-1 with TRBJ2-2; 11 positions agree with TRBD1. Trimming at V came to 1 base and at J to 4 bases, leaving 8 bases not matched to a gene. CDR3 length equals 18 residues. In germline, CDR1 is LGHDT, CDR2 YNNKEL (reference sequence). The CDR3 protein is CASSQGGQGALRTGELFF. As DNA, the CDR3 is TGTGCCAGCAGCCAAGGCGGACAGGGGGCGCTTCGCACCGGGGAGCTGTTTTTT.

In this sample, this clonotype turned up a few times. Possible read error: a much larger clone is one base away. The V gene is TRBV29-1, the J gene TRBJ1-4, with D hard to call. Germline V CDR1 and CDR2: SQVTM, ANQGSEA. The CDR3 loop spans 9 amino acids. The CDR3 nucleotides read TGCAGCCGTTACGAAAAACTGTCTTTT. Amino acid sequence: CSRYEKLSF.

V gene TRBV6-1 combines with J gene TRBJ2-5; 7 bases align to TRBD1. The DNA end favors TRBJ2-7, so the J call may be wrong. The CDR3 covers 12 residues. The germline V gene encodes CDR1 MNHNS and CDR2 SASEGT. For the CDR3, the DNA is TGTGCCAGCTCGGGACAGTTGTACGAGCAGTACTTC. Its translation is CASSGQLYEQYF.

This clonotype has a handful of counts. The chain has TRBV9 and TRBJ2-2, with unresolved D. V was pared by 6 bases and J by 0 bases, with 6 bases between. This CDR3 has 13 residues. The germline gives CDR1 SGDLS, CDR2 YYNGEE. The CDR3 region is CASTETNTGELFF. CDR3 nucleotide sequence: TGTGCCAGCACCGAGACGAACACCGGGGAGCTGTTTTTT.